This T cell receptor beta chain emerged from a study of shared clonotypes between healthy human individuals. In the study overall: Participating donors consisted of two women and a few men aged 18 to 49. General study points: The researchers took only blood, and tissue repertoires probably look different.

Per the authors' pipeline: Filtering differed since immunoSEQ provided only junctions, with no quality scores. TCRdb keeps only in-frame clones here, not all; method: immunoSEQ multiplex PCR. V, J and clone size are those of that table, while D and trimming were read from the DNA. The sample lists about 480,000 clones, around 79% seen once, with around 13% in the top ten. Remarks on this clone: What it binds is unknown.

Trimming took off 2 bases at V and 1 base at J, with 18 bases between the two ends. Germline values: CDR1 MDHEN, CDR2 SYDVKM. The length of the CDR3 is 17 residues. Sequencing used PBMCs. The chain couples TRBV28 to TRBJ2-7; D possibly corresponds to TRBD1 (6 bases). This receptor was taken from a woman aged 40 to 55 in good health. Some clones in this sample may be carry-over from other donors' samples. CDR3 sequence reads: CASSLGRGRGLSYEQYF. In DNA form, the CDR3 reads TGTGCCAGCAGTTTAGGTCGGGGCAGGGGTTTGTCCTACGAGCAGTACTTC. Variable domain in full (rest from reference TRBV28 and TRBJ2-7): DVKVTQSSRYLVKRTGEKVFLECVQDMDHENMFWYRQDPGLGLRLIYFSYDVKMKEKGDIPEGYSVSREKKERFSLILESASTNQTSMYLCASSLGRGRGLSYEQYFGPGTRLTVT.